One and the same sample provided the 8 T cell receptor beta chains below, sequenced in a study of T cell repertoires in cytomegalovirus infection. TCRdb re-analysed the reads in MiXCR, keeping a single row per CDR3 protein. Of around 450,000 distinct CDR3 sequences in the sample, 31% were seen once. The sequenced sample consisted of PBMCs. The receptors shown here come from a human donor in good health (CMV status not recorded). Some clones in this sample may be carry-over from other donors' samples.

This clonotype occurred a few times. The chain couples TRBV12-3 or TRBV12-4 to TRBJ2-4, with a possible D match to TRBD2 (7 bases). The CDR3 has 15 residues. V lost 3 bases and J lost 0, with 9 bases in between. CDR3 loop: CASSFGGPAKNIQYF. CDR3 sequence (DNA): TGTGCCAGCAGTTTCGGGGGGCCAGCCAAAAACATTCAGTACTTC.

This chain uses TRBV6-6 with TRBJ1-4, with D unresolved. Germline CDR1 MNHNY, CDR2 SVGAGI (reference sequence). V dropped 4 bases and J dropped 1 base, with 7 bases sitting between them. CDR3 size: 14 residues. CDR3 protein: CASSSGETNEKLFF. CDR3 DNA sequence: TGTGCCAGCAGTTCTGGAGAAACTAATGAAAAACTGTTTTTT.

The chain recombines TRBV5-4 with TRBJ2-5, with D possibly TRBD1 on 6 matching bases. The CDR3 has 14 amino acids. The germline V gene has CDR1 SGHNT and CDR2 YYREEE (reference sequence). The V end lost 3 bases, the J end lost 2 bases, and 11 bases lay between the germline ends. In DNA, the CDR3 is TGTGCCAGCAGCTACAGGGTAGGACAAGAGACCCAGTACTTC. It specifies CASSYRVGQETQYF.

This clonotype was recorded a few times. V is TRBV19 and J is TRBJ1-2; no clear D gene. V lost 3 bases to trimming and J lost 0 bases, with 14 bases between them. Germline V gene sequence: CDR1 LNHDA, CDR2 SQIVND (reference sequence). The CDR3 runs to 16 residues. The DNA of the CDR3 is TGTGCCAGTAGTATTTCACCCAGGAGAGCTAACTATGGCTACACCTTC. This codes for CASSISPRRANYGYTF.

V and J are TRBV4-1 and TRBJ2-1; the D is unclear. There are 15 residues in the CDR3. V was shortened by 2 bases and J by 5 bases, with 13 bases between the two germline ends. Germline V lookup: CDR1 MGHRA, CDR2 YSYEKL. This CDR3 reads CASSQFLTANNEQFF. The CDR3 nucleotides are TGCGCCAGCAGCCAATTTCTGACTGCGAACAATGAGCAGTTCTTC.

This chain links TRBV7-8 with TRBJ1-2; no definite D call. Per the germline V gene, CDR1 is SGHVS and CDR2 is FQNEAQ. The V and J ends lost 1 base and 7 bases respectively, with 16 bases between them. There are 15 residues in the CDR3. The CDR3: CASSLVPHESSGYTF. For the CDR3, the DNA is TGTGCCAGCAGCTTAGTGCCCCATGAATCGAGTGGCTACACCTTC.

The chain carries TRBV5-5 and TRBJ2-2; no reliable D call. The CDR3 is made up of 15 amino acids. Trimming took 3 bases from V and 4 from J, leaving 13 bases between them. Per the germline V gene, CDR1 is SGHKS and CDR2 is YYEKEE (reference sequence). CDR3 amino acids: CASSSNKHPTGELFF. DNA for the CDR3: TGTGCCAGCAGCTCCAACAAACACCCCACCGGGGAGCTGTTTTTT.

This clonotype was detected a few times. The chain has TRBV2 and TRBJ2-2, with D unresolved. Germline V CDR1 and CDR2: SNHLY, FYNNEI. This CDR3 spans 13 amino acids. V lost 7 bases, J lost 5 bases, and 11 bases lay in between. DNA for the CDR3: TGTGCCAGCACGGAAATTTGGACCGGGGAGCTGTTTTTT. Translation gives CASTEIWTGELFF. Variable domain in full (rest from reference TRBV2 and TRBJ2-2): EPEVTQTPSHQVTQMGQEVILRCVPISNHLYFYWYRQILGQKVEFLVSFYNNEISEKSEIFDDQFSVERPDGSNFTLKIRSTKLEDSAMYFCASTEIWTGELFFGEGSRLTVL.